This TCR beta chain was profiled in a study of a mutant IDH1 vaccine in newly diagnosed glioma. On the study more broadly: Vaccinations were initiated 4-6 weeks following radiotherapy alone, or were given together with temozolomide cycles. Treatment recipients were about 62% male and about 40% female, and their mean age was around 37 years.

TCRdb's table, derived via immunoSEQ multiplex PCR, lists solely in-frame clones and lacks some. The table has 50,000 or so clones, approximately 88% seen once. This sample's time point: week 47, end of study. Every vaccine dose comprised 300 ug of mutant IDH1 20-mer peptide plus topical imiquimod. Those who donated had recent WHO grade 3 or 4 IDH1-mutant, ATRX-lost astrocytomas. CDR3 size: 14 residues. CDR1 is SGDLS, CDR2 YYNGEE, per germline. V lost 0 bases to trimming and J lost 0 bases, with 6 bases between them. With regard to this clone: Its antigen is still unknown.

Study-level findings and limits: Top-clonotype changes in peripheral T cells seemed unrelated to pseudoprogression.

The material was PBMCs, obtained from a glioma patient whose treatment included an IDH1 peptide vaccine. The source is a woman aged 25 to 39 with glioma. Some clones in this sample may be carry-over from other donors' samples. The V call is TRBV9, the J call TRBJ1-1; D is uncertain. This CDR3 is CASSVAVMNTEAFF. CDR3 sequence (DNA): TGTGCCAGCAGCGTAGCAGTTATGAACACTGAAGCTTTCTTT.